A selection of T cell receptor beta chains follows, all from one sample in a study of CD8 T cells in Susac syndrome. TCRdb reprocessed the immunoSEQ multiplex PCR reads via MiXCR and lists one record per CDR3 protein. The sample has 150,000 to 200,000 distinct CDR3 sequences, roughly 95% seen once; the top ten hold about 0.094%. Specimen: CD4+ T cells from PBMCs. These receptors were collected from a human donor with multiple sclerosis. Each CDR3 is given with its conserved first and last residue. The D gene is left open where the match is weak. Some rows mark clone size as missing; the rest say once, few, many or name a class of expanded clone.

v_gene	j_gene	abundance	d_gene	CDR3aa	CDR3nt
TRBV29-1	TRBJ1-1	.	TRBD1	CSARDRDTEAFF	TGCAGCGCCCGCGACAGGGACACTGAAGCTTTCTTT
TRBV6-5	TRBJ2-6	.	.	CASSYPGGGSGANVLTF	TGTGCCAGCAGTTACCCCGGGGGAGGCTCTGGGGCCAACGTCCTGACTTTC
TRBV25-1	TRBJ1-4	.	.	CASSGQEKLFF	TGTGCCAGCAGTGGCCAGGAAAAACTGTTTTTT
TRBV12-3/TRBV12-4	TRBJ1-1	once	TRBD1	CASSLQGTDTEAFF	TGTGCCAGCAGCTTACAGGGGACGGACACTGAAGCTTTCTTT
TRBV2	TRBJ1-1	.	.	CASSTRRTEAFF	TGTGCCAGCAGTACCAGAAGGACTGAAGCTTTCTTT
TRBV28	TRBJ1-2	.	.	CASRPFRSNYGYTF	TGTGCCAGCAGACCGTTCAGGTCTAACTATGGCTACACCTTC
TRBV29-1	TRBJ1-1	.	.	CSVGKGDNTEAFF	TGCAGCGTTGGGAAGGGAGACAACACTGAAGCTTTCTTT
TRBV11-2	TRBJ2-1	few	.	CASSLNPSSYNEQFF	TGTGCCAGCAGCTTAAACCCGAGCTCCTACAATGAGCAGTTCTTC
TRBV30	TRBJ2-2	.	.	CAWSVRPPRDTGELFF	TGTGCCTGGAGTGTACGGCCACCGAGGGACACCGGGGAGCTGTTTTTT
TRBV20-1	TRBJ2-5	.	.	CSAWTTHGVIETQYF	TGCAGTGCTTGGACTACTCACGGGGTTATCGAGACCCAGTACTTC
TRBV7-9	TRBJ2-7	.	TRBD1	CASSPPTGPDEQYF	TGTGCCAGCAGCCCCCCGACAGGGCCTGACGAGCAGTACTTC
TRBV10-3	TRBJ1-1	.	TRBD1	CAITGASNTEAFF	TGTGCCATAACAGGGGCTTCGAACACTGAAGCTTTCTTT
TRBV24-1	TRBJ1-2	.	.	CATSEDSNYGYTF	TGTGCCACCAGTGAGGACAGCAACTATGGCTACACCTTC
TRBV7-2	TRBJ2-1	.	TRBD2	CASRRTGTTGLEQFF	TGTGCCAGCAGGAGAACCGGGACTACGGGCCTTGAGCAGTTCTTC
TRBV29-1	TRBJ2-1	.	TRBD2	CSVDYGLAGYNEQFF	TGCAGCGTTGACTACGGCCTAGCGGGGTACAATGAGCAGTTCTTC
TRBV7-9	TRBJ1-1	.	.	CASSMSEAFF	TGTGCCAGCAGCATGTCTGAAGCTTTCTTT
TRBV11-1	TRBJ1-4	.	.	CASTLSAATNEKLFF	TGTGCCAGCACCCTATCGGCTGCAACTAATGAAAAACTGTTTTTT
TRBV7-9	TRBJ2-1	.	TRBD1	CASHGTGGFNEQFF	TGTGCCAGTCATGGGACAGGGGGCTTCAATGAGCAGTTCTTC
TRBV20-1	TRBJ1-3	.	.	CSGYSVSSGNTIYF	TGCAGTGGGTACAGTGTGAGCTCTGGAAACACCATATATTTT
TRBV12-3/TRBV12-4	TRBJ2-7	.	TRBD1	CASSSPGQGRYEQYF	TGTGCCAGCAGTTCGCCGGGACAGGGGAGGTACGAGCAGTACTTC
TRBV12-3/TRBV12-4	TRBJ1-5	.	.	CASSLGLDQPQHF	TGTGCCAGCAGTTTGGGCCTTGATCAGCCCCAGCATTTT
TRBV12-3/TRBV12-4	TRBJ2-1	.	.	CASSWTINEQFF	TGTGCCAGCAGTTGGACTATTAATGAGCAGTTCTTC
TRBV7-2	TRBJ2-7	once	.	CASSLIGGGPGEQYF	TGTGCCAGCAGCTTAATCGGCGGCGGCCCGGGGGAGCAGTACTTC
TRBV3-1	TRBJ2-1	once	.	CASSQVSREQFF	TGTGCCAGCAGCCAAGTTTCCCGTGAGCAGTTCTTC
TRBV20-1	TRBJ2-5	.	TRBD2	CSASLGGRAGETQYF	TGCAGTGCTAGTTTGGGCGGGAGGGCCGGAGAGACCCAGTACTTC
TRBV7-9	TRBJ2-5	.	.	CASSPEVQETQYF	TGTGCCAGCAGCCCTGAGGTTCAAGAGACCCAGTACTTC
TRBV6-5	TRBJ1-2	.	.	CASSYSPENYGYTF	TGTGCCAGCAGTTACTCGCCAGAGAACTATGGCTACACCTTC
TRBV6-1	TRBJ2-2	.	TRBD1	CASSWDRGRTGELFF	TGTGCCAGCAGTTGGGACAGGGGGCGTACCGGGGAGCTGTTTTTT
TRBV4-3	TRBJ1-5	.	.	CASSQESGSGQPQHF	TGCGCCAGCAGCCAAGAATCGGGTTCAGGGCAGCCCCAGCATTTT
TRBV29-1	TRBJ2-5	.	.	CSVEMGGGDLETQYF	TGCAGCGTTGAAATGGGCGGAGGGGACCTTGAGACCCAGTACTTC
TRBV5-1	TRBJ1-1	.	.	CASSKSGNTEAFF	TGCGCCAGCAGCAAGTCAGGGAACACTGAAGCTTTCTTT
TRBV2	TRBJ2-2	.	TRBD2	CASLGLANTGELFF	TGTGCCAGTTTGGGACTAGCGAACACCGGGGAGCTGTTTTTT
TRBV20-1	TRBJ1-1	.	.	CSATDQLNTEAFF	TGCAGTGCTACGGATCAGTTGAACACTGAAGCTTTCTTT
TRBV29-1	TRBJ1-1	.	.	CSVGGFGTEAFF	TGCAGCGTTGGGGGTTTTGGCACTGAAGCTTTCTTT
TRBV27	TRBJ1-2	.	.	CASSPSLAGRAIGYGYTF	TGTGCCAGCAGTCCCTCGTTAGCAGGACGGGCAATTGGGTATGGCTACACCTTC
TRBV6-4	TRBJ1-4	.	.	CASSAGPGGEKLFF	TGTGCCAGCAGCGCCGGTCCGGGAGGCGAAAAACTGTTTTTT
TRBV20-1	TRBJ2-3	.	TRBD2	CSAGASREQGDTQYF	TGCAGTGCTGGGGCCTCGCGGGAGCAGGGAGATACGCAGTATTTT
TRBV2	TRBJ2-3	.	.	CASGGAPWDTQYF	TGTGCCAGCGGGGGAGCGCCCTGGGATACGCAGTATTTT
TRBV28	TRBJ2-2	.	.	CASRENFNTGELFF	TGTGCCAGCAGAGAGAATTTCAACACCGGGGAGCTGTTTTTT
TRBV19	TRBJ1-2	.	.	CASSMSGGDGYTF	TGTGCCAGTAGTATGAGCGGCGGAGATGGCTACACCTTC
TRBV27	TRBJ1-5	.	.	CASSQRGGPNQPQHF	TGTGCCAGCAGCCAGCGTGGGGGCCCTAATCAGCCCCAGCATTTT
TRBV4-2	TRBJ2-3	.	.	CASSQERDYTDTQYF	TGTGCCAGCAGCCAAGAAAGGGATTACACAGATACGCAGTATTTT
TRBV2	TRBJ1-2	.	.	CASSDPGGGGYTF	TGTGCCAGCAGTGATCCAGGCGGTGGTGGCTACACCTTC
TRBV12-5	TRBJ2-2	.	.	CASGIKVGELFF	TGTGCTAGTGGTATAAAAGTCGGGGAGCTGTTTTTT
TRBV13	TRBJ2-7	.	TRBD1	CASSDTGVAYEQYF	TGTGCCAGCAGCGATACAGGGGTAGCCTACGAGCAGTACTTC